This T cell receptor beta chain is from a study of T cell changes during pregnancy in multiple sclerosis. Using immunoSEQ multiplex PCR, the repertoire was profiled, and TCRdb retains in-frame clones only, with some absent. This table holds about 87,000 clones, about 94% found once. The junction had 7 bases not matched to a gene; V was cut back by 6 bases and J by 5 bases. The CDR3 runs to 14 residues. Germline CDR1 is MNHEY and CDR2 is SVGAGI. This sample comprised peripheral blood, obtained in the third trimester of pregnancy. The rearrangement joins TRBV6-5 to TRBJ2-5; TRBD1 agrees at 9 bases. The origin of this receptor is a female donor in good health, enrolled as a control in a pregnancy study. The CDR3 bases are TGTGCCAGCAGGCCCGGGACAGGGTCGGAGACCCAGTACTTC. It translates to CASRPGTGSETQYF.